Shown below are 27 T cell receptor beta chains from a single sample sequenced in a study of OX40 agonist ivuxolimab in advanced cancers. Sequenced by immunoSEQ multiplex PCR; TCRdb stores in-frame clones only, minus some. The top ten clones hold about 8% of a sample with 60,000 to 85,000 clones, around 92% of them seen once. The sample consisted of CD4+ or CD8+ T cells sorted from blood, taken in a trial of the OX40 agonist ivuxolimab. The receptors come from an adult with an advanced solid tumor such as melanoma, head and neck, liver or kidney cancer.

This chain joins TRBV7-9 and TRBJ2-1; D may match TRBD1 or TRBD2 (6 bases each). Germline V gene sequence: CDR1 SEHNR, CDR2 FQNEAQ (reference sequence). The CDR3 runs 15 residues. V was pared by 3 bases and J by 6 bases, with 15 bases between. CDR3 sequence: CASSLMGGAGNEQFF. In DNA form, the CDR3 reads TGTGCCAGCAGCTTGATGGGGGGCGCAGGCAATGAGCAGTTCTTC.

The CDR3 nucleotides read TGTGCCAGCAGCTTGGCCGGACAGGGGGCGCGAGAGCAGTACTTC. Protein: CASSLAGQGAREQYF. The V and J genes are TRBV5-5 and TRBJ2-7, with 11 bases lining up with TRBD1. Trimming took 0 bases from V and 7 from J; bases not matched to a gene: 6. Germline V gives CDR1 SGHKS, CDR2 YYEKEE (reference sequence). This CDR3 is 15 amino acids long.

This chain links TRBV9 with TRBJ1-5; no reliable D call. The V end was cut by 3 bases, the J end by 4 bases, with 14 bases between. The CDR3 is 15 amino acids. The V gene's germline CDR1 is SGDLS and CDR2 YYNGEE. The CDR3 loop is CASSGRLARNQPQHF. The CDR3 nucleotides read TGTGCCAGCAGCGGCCGCCTAGCGAGAAATCAGCCCCAGCATTTT.

This rearrangement joins TRBV6-5 to TRBJ2-2; D is undetermined. Germline V gene data show CDR1 as MNHEY and CDR2 as SVGAGI. Trimming stripped 11 bases from V and 5 bases from J, with 12 bases between. CDR3 size: 12 residues. The chain's CDR3 is CAGAGETGELFF. CDR3 DNA: TGTGCCGGCGCCGGTGAAACCGGGGAGCTGTTTTTT.

The V gene is TRBV27, the J gene TRBJ2-1; D is uncertain. The CDR3 loop spans 13 amino acids. Trimming removed 3 bases at V and 5 bases at J, with 8 bases between. Looked up from germline, CDR1 is MNHEY and CDR2 is SMNVEV (reference sequence). The CDR3 DNA reads as TGTGCCAGCAGTTTCACCGGACACAATGAGCAGTTCTTC. It specifies CASSFTGHNEQFF.

This clone was seen a few times. The chain combines TRBV27 with TRBJ1-2, with D perhaps TRBD1 (6 bases). CDR3 length equals 12 residues. V was trimmed by 4 bases and J by 5 bases, leaving 8 bases between them. Germline CDR1 reads MNHEY; CDR2 reads SMNVEV (reference sequence). The CDR3 reads CASSSRGYGYTF. As DNA, the CDR3 is TGTGCCAGCAGTTCCAGGGGATATGGCTACACCTTC.

V gene TRBV7-8 combines with J gene TRBJ2-7, with D unclear. Per germline, CDR1 SGHVS and CDR2 FQNEAQ. V shed 2 bases and J shed 3 bases, with 11 bases lying between them. CDR3 length: 14 amino acids. CDR3 coding DNA: TGTGCCAGCAGCTTAAGGCAGGAATACTACGAGCAGTACTTC. Translating gives CASSLRQEYYEQYF.

The rearrangement links TRBV5-4 to TRBJ2-5, with D hard to call. This CDR3 comprises 13 residues. V was shortened by 5 bases and J by 1 base, with 9 bases between the two germline ends. Per the germline V gene, CDR1 is SGHNT and CDR2 is YYREEE (reference sequence). The CDR3 loop is CASRLPGQETQYF. The CDR3 nucleotides read TGTGCCAGCAGACTCCCGGGCCAAGAGACCCAGTACTTC.

The V gene is TRBV7-9, the J gene TRBJ1-5; D gene ambiguous. From germline, CDR1 is SEHNR and CDR2 FQNEAQ (reference sequence). The CDR3 covers 15 residues. V was cut by 5 bases and J by 5 bases, with 16 bases left in between. The CDR3 loop is CASSLGSLLHQPQHF. As DNA, the CDR3 is TGTGCCAGCAGCCTAGGGAGCCTCCTTCATCAGCCCCAGCATTTT. Using reference TRBV7-9 and TRBJ1-5 for the parts outside the CDR3, the full variable domain is DTGVSQNPRHKITKRGQNVTFRCDPISEHNRLYWYRQTLGQGPEFLTYFQNEAQLEKSRLLSDRFSAERPKGSFSTLEIQRTEQGDSAMYLCASSLGSLLHQPQHFGDGTRLSIL.

The rearrangement links TRBV5-6 to TRBJ1-5; no clear D. V was trimmed by 0 bases and J by 3 bases, leaving 10 bases between them. CDR1 and CDR2 (germline): SGHDT, YYEEEE. The CDR3 length is 15 residues. Here the CDR3 DNA reads TGTGCCAGCAGCTTGGGAGTCCGGCCCAATCAGCCCCAGCATTTT. Translation gives CASSLGVRPNQPQHF.

This clone was observed a single time. This chain joins TRBV6-5 and TRBJ2-3; D not certain. With 7 bases removed from V and 0 bases from J, the gap between germline ends came to 5 bases. This CDR3 has 12 residues. From germline, CDR1 is MNHEY and CDR2 SVGAGI. CDR3 in amino acids: CASKPSTDTQYF. In DNA, the CDR3 is TGTGCCAGCAAACCTAGCACAGATACGCAGTATTTT.

This clone was recorded only once. This rearrangement joins TRBV9 to TRBJ2-3, with 14 bases lining up with TRBD2. Trimming removed 2 bases from V and 0 bases from J; junction bases left unmatched: 5. CDR3 length: 18 residues. CDR1 and CDR2 (germline): SGDLS, YYNGEE. CDR3 sequence (DNA): TGTGCCAGCAGCGTCCGGGGACTAGCGGGGGAGAGCACAGATACGCAGTATTTT. This codes for CASSVRGLAGESTDTQYF.

V usage is TRBV5-1 and J usage is TRBJ2-5, with D unresolved. The V gene lost 1 base and the J gene lost 2 bases, with 12 bases spanning the gap. This CDR3 has 15 residues. In germline, CDR1 is SGHRS, CDR2 YFSETQ. The CDR3 DNA sequence: TGCGCCAGCAGCTTGAGAACAAGCCTTCAAGAGACCCAGTACTTC. Amino acid sequence: CASSLRTSLQETQYF. Full variable domain (outside the CDR3, taken from reference TRBV5-1 and TRBJ2-5): KAGVTQTPRYLIKTRGQQVTLSCSPISGHRSVSWYQQTPGQGLQFLFEYFSETQRNKGNFPGRFSGRQFSNSRSEMNVSTLELGDSALYLCASSLRTSLQETQYFGPGTRLLVL.

This clone was observed once. J is TRBJ1-4 and V is TRBV23-1; the D gene is possibly TRBD1 (6 bases). TRBV23-1 is an ORF for which the function is uncertain. This CDR3 has 16 residues. V lost 1 base to trimming and J lost 7 bases, with 16 bases between them. The CDR3 loop reads CASSQCLWDKSEKLFF. CDR3 nucleotides: TGCGCCAGCAGTCAATGTTTGTGGGACAAGAGTGAAAAACTGTTTTTT.

The rearrangement links TRBV4-3 to TRBJ2-7; TRBD2 matches at 9 bases. The ends lost 1 base at V and 3 bases at J; junction bases unmatched: 1. This CDR3 comprises 14 residues. Looked up from germline, CDR1 is LGHNA and CDR2 is YSLEER. The CDR3 protein is CASSQGRGGYEQYF. CDR3 sequence (DNA): TGCGCCAGCAGCCAAGGGCGGGGGGGCTACGAGCAGTACTTC.

This sequence joins TRBV21-1 and TRBJ2-3; the D call TRBD1 from the table was never checked on the DNA. TRBV21-1 is given as a pseudogene. CDR3 length: 17 amino acids. The CDR3, as DNA: TGTGCCAGCAGCAGCGGGCTTAAGACAGGGTCCCTGGATACGCAGTATTTT. Protein: CASSSGLKTGSLDTQYF.

The CDR3 sequence: CAWSLGAQPAKNIQYF. CDR3 nucleotides: TGTGCCTGGTCCCTCGGGGCCCAGCCAGCCAAAAACATTCAGTACTTC. This chain links TRBV30 with TRBJ2-4; D tentatively reads TRBD1 or TRBD2 (5 bases each). The CDR3 covers 16 residues. The V and J ends lost 5 bases and 0 bases respectively, with 17 bases between them. The germline V gene has CDR1 GTSNPN and CDR2 SVGIG (reference sequence).

The chain uses TRBV11-2 and TRBJ1-1; D gene ambiguous. V was clipped by 1 base and J by 3 bases, with 18 bases between them. Germline V CDR1 and CDR2: SGHAT, FQNNGV. CDR3 length: 17 residues. The CDR3 loop is CASSLVSSGPTDTEAFF. The CDR3 nucleotides read TGTGCCAGCAGCTTAGTTTCTTCTGGGCCAACTGACACTGAAGCTTTCTTT.

The chain uses TRBV4-1 and TRBJ1-2; D possibly corresponds to TRBD1 (6 bases). Trimming pared 1 base from V and 3 bases from J, leaving 9 bases between. CDR3 size: 14 residues. Germline V lookup: CDR1 MGHRA, CDR2 YSYEKL. The CDR3 sequence: CASSQGWTDYGYTF. The CDR3 region has the DNA TGCGCCAGCAGCCAAGGTTGGACAGACTATGGCTACACCTTC.

The chain recombines TRBV19 with TRBJ2-2; D gene uncertain. CDR1 LNHDA and CDR2 SQIVND come from the germline V gene (reference sequence). This CDR3 comprises 13 residues. With 2 bases removed from V and 3 bases from J, the gap between germline ends came to 4 bases. The CDR3 here is CASSIWDTGELFF. The DNA of the CDR3 is TGTGCCAGTAGTATATGGGACACCGGGGAGCTGTTTTTT.

This clone was picked up one time. The chain joins TRBV6-5 to TRBJ1-2, with TRBD1 matching over 8 bases. CDR1 and CDR2 (germline): MNHEY, SVGAGI. Germline trimming cut 5 bases from V and 5 bases from J; bases unmatched to any gene: 4. The CDR3 extends over 13 amino acids. CDR3 residues: CASSTDREYGYTF. The CDR3, as DNA: TGTGCCAGCAGTACGGACAGGGAGTATGGCTACACCTTC.

This clone came up once. The chain is built from TRBV28 and TRBJ2-7; D perhaps matches TRBD2 (5 bases). The CDR3 length is 16 residues. Germline CDR1 is MDHEN and CDR2 is SYDVKM. V lost 5 bases to trimming and J lost 0 bases, with 17 bases between them. The CDR3 nucleotides are TGTGCCAGCAGTCCCAACGGCGAGCGGAGCTCCTACGAGCAGTACTTC. Encoded protein: CASSPNGERSSYEQYF.

V gene TRBV7-9 combines with J gene TRBJ1-2; 8 bases are a match to TRBD1. The CDR3 is made up of 13 amino acids. With V trimmed by 5 bases and J by 8 bases, 7 bases remained unmatched. Germline CDR1 is SEHNR and CDR2 is FQNEAQ (reference sequence). The CDR3, as DNA: TGTGCCAGCAGCCACGGGACAGGCTACGGCTACACCTTC. Amino acid sequence: CASSHGTGYGYTF. The complete variable domain, with remaining parts taken from reference TRBV7-9 and TRBJ1-2, reads DTGVSQNPRHKITKRGQNVTFRCDPISEHNRLYWYRQTLGQGPEFLTYFQNEAQLEKSRLLSDRFSAERPKGSFSTLEIQRTEQGDSAMYLCASSHGTGYGYTFGSGTRLTVV.

This clone appeared a single time. This chain connects TRBV19 to TRBJ2-3, with 11 bases fitting TRBD2. The CDR3 loop spans 17 amino acids. Germline V CDR1 and CDR2: LNHDA, SQIVND (reference sequence). With 2 bases clipped from V and 2 bases from J, the junction kept 6 bases outside the gene matches. The CDR3 nucleotides are TGTGCCAGTAGTATACCTCCGACTAGCGGGGCCACAGATACGCAGTATTTT. This encodes CASSIPPTSGATDTQYF.

The genes are TRBV27 and TRBJ2-1; 8 bases fit TRBD2. The CDR3 runs to 14 residues. V lost 5 bases to trimming and J lost 8 bases; unmatched junction nucleotides: 8. The germline CDR1 and CDR2 sequences are MNHEY and SMNVEV (reference sequence). As DNA, the CDR3 is TGTGCCAGCAGTCCAGGACTAGCTTCCCATGAGCAGTTCTTC. Translation gives CASSPGLASHEQFF.

The V call is TRBV30, the J call TRBJ2-7, with 7 bases fitting TRBD2. CDR1 and CDR2 from the germline V gene are GTSNPN and SVGIG (reference sequence). The CDR3 is 13 amino acids. The trim removed 1 base at V and 2 bases at J, leaving 2 bases unmatched. CDR3 sequence reads: CAWSARGAYEQYF. The CDR3 nucleotides are TGTGCCTGGAGTGCCCGGGGGGCCTACGAGCAGTACTTC.

This chain joins TRBV19 and TRBJ1-1; 10 positions match TRBD1. This CDR3 contains 13 residues. V lost 7 bases to trimming and J lost 3 bases; unmatched junction nucleotides: 2. Looked up from germline, CDR1 is LNHDA and CDR2 is SQIVND (reference sequence). CDR3 region: CASKGQGYTEAFF. For the CDR3, the DNA is TGTGCCAGTAAGGGACAGGGGTACACTGAAGCTTTCTTT.